This record looks at one T cell receptor beta chain sequence and its context. This specimen comes from a study of T cells after somatic rescue of genetic block. Per the germline V gene, CDR1 is GTSNPN and CDR2 is SVGIG (reference sequence). This CDR3 has 14 residues. V dropped 3 bases and J dropped 4 bases, with 15 bases sitting between them. This table comes from immunoSEQ multiplex PCR, and its TCRdb copy is limited to in-frame clones, with some not included. This sample has approximately 67,000 clones; about 91% occur once, and the top ten carry 3%. This clonotype was obtained from a man aged 40-55 years. This sequence joins TRBV30 and TRBJ1-1, with D possibly matching TRBD1 (6 bases). The sample was peripheral blood mononuclear cells (PBMCs). The CDR3 loop is CAWSLQGFGTEAFF. For the CDR3, the DNA is TGTGCCTGGAGCCTACAGGGTTTCGGCACTGAAGCTTTCTTT.